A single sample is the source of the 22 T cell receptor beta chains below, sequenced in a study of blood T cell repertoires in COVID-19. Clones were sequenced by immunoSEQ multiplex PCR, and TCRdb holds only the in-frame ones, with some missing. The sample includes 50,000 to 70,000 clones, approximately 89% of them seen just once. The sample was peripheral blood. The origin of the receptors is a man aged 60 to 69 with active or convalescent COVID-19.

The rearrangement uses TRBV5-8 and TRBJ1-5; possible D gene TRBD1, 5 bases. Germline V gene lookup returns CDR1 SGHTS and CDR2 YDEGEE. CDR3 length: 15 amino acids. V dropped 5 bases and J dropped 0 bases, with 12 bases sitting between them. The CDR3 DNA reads TGTGCCAGCAGGGGCGCAGGGTATAGCAATCAGCCCCAGCATTTT. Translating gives CASRGAGYSNQPQHF.

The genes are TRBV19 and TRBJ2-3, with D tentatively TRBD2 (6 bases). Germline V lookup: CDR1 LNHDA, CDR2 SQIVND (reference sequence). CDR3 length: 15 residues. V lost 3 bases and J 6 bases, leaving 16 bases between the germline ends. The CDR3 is CASSMDAGLRDTQYF. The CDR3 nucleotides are TGTGCCAGTAGTATGGATGCGGGACTTAGGGATACGCAGTATTTT.

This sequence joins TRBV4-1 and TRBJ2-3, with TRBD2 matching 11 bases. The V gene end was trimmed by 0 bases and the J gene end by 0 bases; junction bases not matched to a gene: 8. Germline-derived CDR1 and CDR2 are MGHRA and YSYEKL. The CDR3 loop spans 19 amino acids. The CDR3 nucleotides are TGCGCCAGCAGCCAAGATCCGGCTAGCGGGGGGACTAGCACAGATACGCAGTATTTT. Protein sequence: CASSQDPASGGTSTDTQYF.

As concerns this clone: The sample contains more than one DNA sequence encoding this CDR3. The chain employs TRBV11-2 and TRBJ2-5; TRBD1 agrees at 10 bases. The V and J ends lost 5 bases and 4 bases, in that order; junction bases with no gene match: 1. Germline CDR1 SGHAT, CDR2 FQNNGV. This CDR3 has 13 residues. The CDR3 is CASSRDRGETQYF. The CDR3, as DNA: TGTGCCAGCAGCCGGGACAGGGGAGAGACCCAGTACTTC.

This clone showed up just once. The CDR3: CASSREQGTTEAFF. As DNA, the CDR3 is TGCGCCAGCAGCCGAGAGCAGGGGACCACTGAAGCTTTCTTT. The chain carries TRBV5-1 and TRBJ1-1, with TRBD1 as a possible D gene (6 bases). Looked up from germline, CDR1 is SGHRS and CDR2 is YFSETQ. The CDR3 contains 14 residues. The V gene lost 4 bases and the J gene lost 4 bases, with 14 bases spanning the gap.

The CDR3 nucleotides read TGCGCCAGCAGCTTGGCTACAGGGGGGAATGAGCAGTTCTTC. This codes for CASSLATGGNEQFF. This chain links TRBV5-1 with TRBJ2-1, with TRBD1 identical over 8 bases. The length of the CDR3 is 14 residues. Losses at the gene ends were 0 bases for V and 7 bases for J; bases not matched to a gene: 3. Germline V CDR1 and CDR2: SGHRS, YFSETQ.

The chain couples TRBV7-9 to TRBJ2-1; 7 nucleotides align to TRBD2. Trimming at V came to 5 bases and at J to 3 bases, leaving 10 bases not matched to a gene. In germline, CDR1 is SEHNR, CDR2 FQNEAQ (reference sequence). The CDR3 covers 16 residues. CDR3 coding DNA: TGTGCCAGCAGCCCAGCTGGGACTATCCTCTACAATGAGCAGTTCTTC. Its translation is CASSPAGTILYNEQFF. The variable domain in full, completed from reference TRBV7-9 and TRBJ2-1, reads DTGVSQNPRHKITKRGQNVTFRCDPISEHNRLYWYRQTLGQGPEFLTYFQNEAQLEKSRLLSDRFSAERPKGSFSTLEIQRTEQGDSAMYLCASSPAGTILYNEQFFGPGTRLTVL.

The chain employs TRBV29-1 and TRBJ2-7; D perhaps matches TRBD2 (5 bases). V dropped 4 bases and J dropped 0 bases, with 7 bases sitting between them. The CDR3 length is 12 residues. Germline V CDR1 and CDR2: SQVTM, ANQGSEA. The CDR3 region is CSVGRDSYEQYF. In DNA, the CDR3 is TGCAGCGTTGGACGGGACTCCTACGAGCAGTACTTC.

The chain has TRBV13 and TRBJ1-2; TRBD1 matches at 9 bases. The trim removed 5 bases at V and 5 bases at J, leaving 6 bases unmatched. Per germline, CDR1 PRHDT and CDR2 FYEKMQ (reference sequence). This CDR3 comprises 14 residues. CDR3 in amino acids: CASSRTGDIYGYTF. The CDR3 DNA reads TGTGCCAGCAGCCGGACAGGGGATATTTATGGCTACACCTTC.

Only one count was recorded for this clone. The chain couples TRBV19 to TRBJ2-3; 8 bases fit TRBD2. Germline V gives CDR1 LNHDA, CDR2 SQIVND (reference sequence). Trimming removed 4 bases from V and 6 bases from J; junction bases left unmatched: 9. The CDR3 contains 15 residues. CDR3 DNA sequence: TGTGCCAGTAGTACCCGGGGGGGGGCGCAGGATACGCAGTATTTT. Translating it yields CASSTRGGAQDTQYF.

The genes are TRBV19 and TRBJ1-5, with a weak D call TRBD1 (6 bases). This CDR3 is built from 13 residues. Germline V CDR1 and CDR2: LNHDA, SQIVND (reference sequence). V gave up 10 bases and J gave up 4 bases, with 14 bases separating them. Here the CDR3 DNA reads TGTGCCACCACAGGGTGGGGAAATCAGCCCCAGCATTTT. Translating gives CATTGWGNQPQHF. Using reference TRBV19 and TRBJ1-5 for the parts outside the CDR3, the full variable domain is DGGITQSPKYLFRKEGQNVTLSCEQNLNHDAMYWYRQDPGQGLRLIYYSQIVNDFQKGDIAEGYSVSREKKESFPLTVTSAQKNPTAFYLCATTGWGNQPQHFGDGTRLSIL.

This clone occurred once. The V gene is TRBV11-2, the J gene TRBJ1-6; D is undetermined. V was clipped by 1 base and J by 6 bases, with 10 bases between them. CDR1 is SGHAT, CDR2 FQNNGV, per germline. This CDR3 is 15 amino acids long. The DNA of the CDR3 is TGTGCCAGCAGCTTAGTATGGCAGGCTAATTCACCCCTCCACTTT. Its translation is CASSLVWQANSPLHF.

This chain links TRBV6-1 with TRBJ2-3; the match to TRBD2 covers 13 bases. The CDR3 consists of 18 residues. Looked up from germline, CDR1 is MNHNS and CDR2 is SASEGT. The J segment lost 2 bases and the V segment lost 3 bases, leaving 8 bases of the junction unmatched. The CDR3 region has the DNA TGTGCCAGCAGTGACGGACTAGCGGGAGTCTCTTCCACAGATACGCAGTATTTT. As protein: CASSDGLAGVSSTDTQYF.

The CDR3 DNA is TGTGCCAGCAGTCCCCAGGCCAGTGTCTATGGCTACACCTTC. Its protein is CASSPQASVYGYTF. The chain uses TRBV27 and TRBJ1-2; D unclear. CDR3 length: 14 amino acids. CDR1 and CDR2 from the germline V gene are MNHEY and SMNVEV (reference sequence). With 5 bases removed from V and 4 bases from J, the gap between germline ends came to 14 bases.

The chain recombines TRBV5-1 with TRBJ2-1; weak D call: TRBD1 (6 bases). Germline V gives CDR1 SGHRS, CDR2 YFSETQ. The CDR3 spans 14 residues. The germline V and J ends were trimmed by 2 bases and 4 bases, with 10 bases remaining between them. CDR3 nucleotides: TGCGCCAGCAGCTTAGCAGGGGAATACAATGAGCAGTTCTTC. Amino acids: CASSLAGEYNEQFF.

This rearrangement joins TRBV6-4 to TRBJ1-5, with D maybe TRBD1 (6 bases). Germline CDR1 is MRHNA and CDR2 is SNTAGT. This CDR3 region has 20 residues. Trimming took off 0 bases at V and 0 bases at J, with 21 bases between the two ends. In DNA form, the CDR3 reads TGTGCCAGCAGTGACTCGATTAGGTCGGGACACTATTATAGCAATCAGCCCCAGCATTTT. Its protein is CASSDSIRSGHYYSNQPQHF.

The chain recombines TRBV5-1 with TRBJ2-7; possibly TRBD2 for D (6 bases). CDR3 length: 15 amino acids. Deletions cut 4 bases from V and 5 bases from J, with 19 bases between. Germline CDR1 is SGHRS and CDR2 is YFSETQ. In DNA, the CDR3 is TGCGCCAGCAGCCCACGCGGGACCGGGCCCAACGAGCAGTACTTC. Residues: CASSPRGTGPNEQYF.

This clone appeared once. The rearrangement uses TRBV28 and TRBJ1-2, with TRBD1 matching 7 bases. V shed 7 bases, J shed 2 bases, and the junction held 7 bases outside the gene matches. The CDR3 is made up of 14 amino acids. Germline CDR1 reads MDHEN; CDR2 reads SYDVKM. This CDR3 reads CASKLGTVNYGYTF. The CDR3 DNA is TGTGCCAGCAAACTCGGGACAGTAAACTATGGCTACACCTTC.

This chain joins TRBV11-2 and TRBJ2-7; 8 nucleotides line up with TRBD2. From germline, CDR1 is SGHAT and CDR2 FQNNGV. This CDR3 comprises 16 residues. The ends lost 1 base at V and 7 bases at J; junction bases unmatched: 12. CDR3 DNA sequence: TGTGCCAGCAGCTTAGGAGTAGCGGGACCTCCTCGGGAGCAGTACTTC. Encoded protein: CASSLGVAGPPREQYF.

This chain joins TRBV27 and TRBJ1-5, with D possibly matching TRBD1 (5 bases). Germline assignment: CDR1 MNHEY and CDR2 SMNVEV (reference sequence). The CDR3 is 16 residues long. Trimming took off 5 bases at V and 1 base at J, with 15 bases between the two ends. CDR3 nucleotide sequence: TGTGCCAGCAGTAGGATAACAGGTACAAGCAATCAGCCCCAGCATTTT. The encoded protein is CASSRITGTSNQPQHF.

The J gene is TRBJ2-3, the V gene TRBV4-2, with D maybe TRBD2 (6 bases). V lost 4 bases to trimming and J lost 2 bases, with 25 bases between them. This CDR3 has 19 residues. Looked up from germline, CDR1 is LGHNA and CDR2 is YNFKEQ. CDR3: CASSRLRELADTNTDTQYF. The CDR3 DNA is TGTGCCAGCAGCCGCCTAAGGGAATTAGCGGATACTAACACAGATACGCAGTATTTT.

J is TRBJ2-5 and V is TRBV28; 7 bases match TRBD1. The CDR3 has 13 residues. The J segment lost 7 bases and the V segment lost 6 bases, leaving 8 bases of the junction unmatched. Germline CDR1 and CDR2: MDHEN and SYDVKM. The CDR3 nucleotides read TGTGCCAGCAGGGCCGACAGGGCGGGGACCCAGTACTTC. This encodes CASRADRAGTQYF.